Shown below are 5 T cell receptor beta chains from a single sample sequenced in a study of blood T cell repertoires in COVID-19. Using immunoSEQ multiplex PCR, the repertoire was profiled, and TCRdb retains in-frame clones only, with some absent. The profile shows some 160,000 clones, around 79% of them singletons. The sequenced sample consisted of peripheral blood. Receptors originate from a man between 50 and 59 years old with active or convalescent COVID-19.

This clone was seen only once. One junction end disagrees with the germline gene, perhaps due to a read error. The chain joins TRBV7-3 to TRBJ2-7, with 12 bases matching TRBD1. The CDR3 loop spans 16 amino acids. From germline, CDR1 is SGHTA and CDR2 FQGTGA. The CDR3 DNA reads TGTGCCAGCAGCTCCTCCGGGACAGGGGGCTCCAACGAGCAGTACTTC. This translates into CASSSSGTGGSNEQYF.

The chain uses TRBV7-9 and TRBJ2-7; TRBD2 matches at 9 bases. After removal of 5 bases from V and 2 bases from J, the junction contained 7 bases not matched to a gene. Looked up from germline, CDR1 is SEHNR and CDR2 is FQNEAQ (reference sequence). CDR3 size: 15 residues. CDR3 DNA sequence: TGTGCCAGCAGCCTTAGCGGGAGTCCCACCTACGAGCAGTACTTC. Its translation is CASSLSGSPTYEQYF.

J is TRBJ2-3 and V is TRBV29-1, with 8 bases that match TRBD1. CDR3 length: 14 amino acids. From germline, CDR1 is SQVTM and CDR2 ANQGSEA. Trimming at V came to 5 bases and at J to 3 bases, leaving 7 bases not matched to a gene. The CDR3 coding sequence is TGCAGCGTTAGGGGGTACAGGGGGACAGATACGCAGTATTTT. Its protein product is CSVRGYRGTDTQYF.

This chain connects TRBV28 to TRBJ1-5; 7 nucleotides match TRBD1. Trimming at V came to 3 bases and at J to 1 base, leaving 3 bases not matched to a gene. Germline CDR1 reads MDHEN; CDR2 reads SYDVKM. The CDR3 extends over 15 amino acids. Written as DNA, the CDR3 is TGTGCCAGCAGTTTTGACAGGGTAAGCAATCAGCCCCAGCATTTT. Its translation is CASSFDRVSNQPQHF.

The chain is built from TRBV28 and TRBJ2-7; the match to TRBD2 covers 7 bases. Per the germline V gene, CDR1 is MDHEN and CDR2 is SYDVKM. Losses at the gene ends were 5 bases for V and 5 bases for J; bases not matched to a gene: 15. CDR3 length: 16 residues. CDR3 DNA: TGTGCCAGCAGTGCCCGCGGGGCGGGAGACGGTAACGAGCAGTACTTC. This translates into CASSARGAGDGNEQYF.